This TCR beta chain emerged from a study of T cells in Graves' hyperthyroidism and ophthalmopathy. J gave up 6 bases and V 2 bases, and 6 bases lay outside the gene matches. Germline loops: CDR1 SEHNR, CDR2 FQNEAQ (reference sequence). This CDR3 region has 15 residues. Amplified TCR beta CDR3 regions derived from RNA transcripts. The HTBI set primed first-round TCR CDR3 RT-PCR. TCRdb reanalysed the multiplex PCR reads using MiXCR and keeps one entry per CDR3 protein. The sample yields about 720,000 distinct CDR3 sequences, 18% seen once. The chain carries TRBV7-9 and TRBJ2-4, with 8 bases fitting TRBD1. The TCR comes from a woman between 50 and 59 years old with Graves' hyperthyroidism that later progressed to Graves' ophthalmopathy. What was sequenced was blood. CDR3: CASSLSGQGANIQYF. The CDR3 DNA reads as TGTGCCAGCAGCTTAAGCGGACAGGGCGCAAACATTCAGTACTTC. The whole variable domain, remainder taken from reference TRBV7-9 and TRBJ2-4, is DTGVSQNPRHKITKRGQNVTFRCDPISEHNRLYWYRQTLGQGPEFLTYFQNEAQLEKSRLLSDRFSAERPKGSFSTLEIQRTEQGDSAMYLCASSLSGQGANIQYFGAGTRLSVL.